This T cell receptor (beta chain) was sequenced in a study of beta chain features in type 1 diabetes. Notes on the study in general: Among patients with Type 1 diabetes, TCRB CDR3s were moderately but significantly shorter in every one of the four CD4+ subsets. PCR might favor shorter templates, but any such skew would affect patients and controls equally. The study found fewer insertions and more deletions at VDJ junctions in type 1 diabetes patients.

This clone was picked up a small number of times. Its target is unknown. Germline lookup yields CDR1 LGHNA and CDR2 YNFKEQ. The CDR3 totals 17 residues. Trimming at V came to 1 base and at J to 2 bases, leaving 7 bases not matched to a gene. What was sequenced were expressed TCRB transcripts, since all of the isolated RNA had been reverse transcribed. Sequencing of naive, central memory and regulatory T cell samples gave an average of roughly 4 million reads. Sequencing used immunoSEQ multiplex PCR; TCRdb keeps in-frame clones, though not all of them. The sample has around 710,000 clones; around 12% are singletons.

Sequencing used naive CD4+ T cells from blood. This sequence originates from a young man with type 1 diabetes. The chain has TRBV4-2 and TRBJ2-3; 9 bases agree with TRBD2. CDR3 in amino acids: CASSQGLAVGSTDTQYF. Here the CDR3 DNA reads TGTGCCAGCAGCCAAGGACTAGCGGTGGGATCCACAGATACGCAGTATTTT.